The next 31 T cell receptor beta chains were all read from a single sample in a study of CD8 T cells in Susac syndrome. Random-hexamer reverse transcription was applied to about 0.45 to 1 ug RNA. MiXCR was run by TCRdb on the immunoSEQ multiplex PCR reads, yielding one entry per CDR3 protein. The sample carries some 300,000 distinct CDR3 sequences, 65% to 90% recorded once. The specimen sequenced was CD8+ T cells from PBMCs. These receptors all come from a human donor with multiple sclerosis.

The rearrangement joins TRBV7-9 to TRBJ2-1; D is possibly TRBD1 or TRBD2 (5 bases each). Germline lookup yields CDR1 SEHNR and CDR2 FQNEAQ (reference sequence). V lost 3 bases and J lost 6, with 15 bases in between. The length of the CDR3 is 15 residues. The CDR3 protein is CASSFFTGPGNEQFF. Written as DNA, the CDR3 is TGTGCCAGCAGCTTCTTCACGGGACCGGGCAATGAGCAGTTCTTC.

The chain is built from TRBV27 and TRBJ2-4; the match to TRBD1 covers 8 bases. Germline V gene lookup returns CDR1 MNHEY and CDR2 SMNVEV (reference sequence). V shed 5 bases, J shed 9 bases, and the junction held 9 bases outside the gene matches. The CDR3 has 14 amino acids. The CDR3 reads CASSTGQAPGIQYF. Written as DNA, the CDR3 is TGTGCCAGCAGTACGGGACAGGCGCCGGGCATTCAGTACTTC.

The V and J genes are TRBV7-6 and TRBJ2-3; D remains ambiguous. The CDR3 contains 18 residues. Germline V gene sequence: CDR1 SGHVS, CDR2 FNYEAQ. V lost 5 bases and J lost 0, with 21 bases in between. CDR3: CASSRPSARITSTDTQYF. The CDR3 DNA is TGTGCCAGCAGCCGCCCGAGCGCGCGTATTACTAGCACAGATACGCAGTATTTT.

The sample holds a few counts of this clonotype. The chain joins TRBV7-2 to TRBJ2-2, with D possibly being TRBD1 (6 bases). Germline assignment: CDR1 SGHTA and CDR2 FQGNSA. The V end lost 9 bases, the J end lost 0 bases, and 17 bases lay between the germline ends. CDR3 length: 16 amino acids. The chain's CDR3 is CASTGQDYANTGELFF. The CDR3 DNA is TGTGCCAGTACGGGACAAGATTACGCGAACACCGGGGAGCTGTTTTTT.

This clonotype has just a few counts. The chain combines TRBV29-1 with TRBJ2-2; D call uncertain. Germline CDR1 is SQVTM and CDR2 is ANQGSEA. V shed 4 bases and J shed 4 bases, with 7 bases lying between them. The CDR3 has 12 residues. The CDR3 spells CSVVGSTGELFF. The CDR3 region has the DNA TGCAGCGTTGTCGGCAGCACCGGGGAGCTGTTTTTT.

The rearrangement links TRBV15 to TRBJ2-7; D call uncertain. The CDR3 sequence is 13 residues long. Germline V gene data show CDR1 as LNHNV and CDR2 as YYDKDF (reference sequence). V dropped 5 bases and J dropped 2 bases, with 10 bases sitting between them. This CDR3 is CATSETLPYEQYF. The CDR3 DNA follows: TGTGCCACCAGCGAGACTCTTCCCTACGAGCAGTACTTC.

The chain combines TRBV7-9 with TRBJ2-1; weak D call: TRBD1 (5 bases). CDR1 is SEHNR, CDR2 FQNEAQ, per germline (reference sequence). Trimming shortened V by 5 bases and J by 6 bases, and 11 bases separated the two germline ends. The CDR3 covers 13 residues. The CDR3 is CASSPGLGNEQFF. Here the CDR3 DNA reads TGTGCCAGCAGCCCAGGGTTAGGCAATGAGCAGTTCTTC.

This clonotype was observed a handful of times. The chain links TRBV4-1 to TRBJ1-5; tentative D call: TRBD1 (5 bases). The CDR3 sequence is 13 residues long. CDR1 and CDR2 from the germline V gene are MGHRA and YSYEKL. V was cut by 1 base and J by 9 bases, with 10 bases left in between. The CDR3 loop is CASSQGGIWPQHF. The CDR3 nucleotides are TGCGCCAGCAGCCAAGGGGGCATTTGGCCCCAGCATTTT.

This rearrangement joins TRBV6-5 to TRBJ1-1; D is unclear. Trimming took 7 bases from V and 0 from J, leaving 3 bases between them. CDR1 and CDR2 from the germline V gene are MNHEY and SVGAGI. CDR3 length equals 11 residues. CDR3 nucleotides: TGTGCCAGCAAGATGAACACTGAAGCTTTCTTT. Translation gives CASKMNTEAFF.

This clonotype was picked up a small number of times. The chain couples TRBV13 to TRBJ2-7, with a tentative D call TRBD1 (5 bases). Germline CDR1 is PRHDT and CDR2 is FYEKMQ (reference sequence). There are 15 residues in the CDR3. Trimming stripped 3 bases from V and 1 base from J, with 13 bases between. The CDR3 region is CASSFTGGGSYEQYF. DNA of the CDR3: TGTGCCAGCAGCTTCACAGGTGGCGGTTCCTACGAGCAGTACTTC.

This chain connects TRBV6-2 or TRBV6-3 to TRBJ2-1, with 10 positions matching TRBD2. The CDR3 has 17 amino acids. Germline-derived CDR1 and CDR2 are MNHEY and SVGEGT. Losses at the gene ends were 2 bases for V and 4 bases for J; bases not matched to a gene: 8. CDR3 sequence reads: CASSYGGTSVTYNEQFF. The CDR3 coding sequence is TGTGCCAGCAGTTACGGGGGGACTAGCGTAACTTACAATGAGCAGTTCTTC.

The V and J genes are TRBV24-1 and TRBJ1-2; D remains ambiguous. The CDR3 length is 11 residues. In germline, CDR1 is KGHDR, CDR2 SFDVKD. V lost 9 bases to trimming and J lost 4 bases, with 8 bases between them. CDR3: CATGSPYGYTF. The CDR3 DNA sequence: TGTGCCACCGGGTCACCCTATGGCTACACCTTC.

This chain joins TRBV24-1 and TRBJ2-2; D tentatively reads TRBD1 or TRBD2 (5 bases each). V was trimmed by 9 bases and J by 6 bases, leaving 16 bases between them. This CDR3 comprises 14 residues. Germline V gives CDR1 KGHDR, CDR2 SFDVKD. The CDR3 nucleotides read TGTGCCACCGCTGCCGGGGCCGCAGCCGGGGAGCTGTTTTTT. The encoded protein is CATAAGAAAGELFF.

V usage is TRBV6-5 and J usage is TRBJ2-3, with D unresolved. This CDR3 region has 14 residues. Deletions cut 6 bases from V and 1 base from J, with 11 bases between. From germline, CDR1 is MNHEY and CDR2 SVGAGI. This CDR3 is CASRASIGTDTQYF. DNA of the CDR3: TGTGCCAGCAGAGCATCTATTGGCACAGATACGCAGTATTTT.

The V call is TRBV10-2, the J call TRBJ1-1, with D possibly matching TRBD1 (5 bases). Germline-derived CDR1 and CDR2 are WSHSY and SAAADI. V was clipped by 7 bases and J by 0 bases, with 12 bases between them. CDR3 length: 14 residues. CDR3 residues: CASTGTDLNTEAFF. CDR3 nucleotides: TGCGCCAGCACTGGGACCGACTTGAACACTGAAGCTTTCTTT.

The V call is TRBV4-3, the J call TRBJ2-7; weak D call: TRBD2 (6 bases). The V gene lost 0 bases and the J gene lost 6 bases, with 21 bases spanning the gap. The CDR3 covers 17 residues. Germline V gene sequence: CDR1 LGHNA, CDR2 YSLEER. The chain's CDR3 is CASSQDGIRELFREQYF. Here the CDR3 DNA reads TGCGCCAGCAGCCAAGATGGCATCCGGGAGTTGTTTCGCGAGCAGTACTTC.

This chain links TRBV7-3 with TRBJ1-2, with D possibly matching TRBD1 (5 bases). Germline assignment: CDR1 SGHTA and CDR2 FQGTGA. V lost 5 bases to trimming and J lost 2 bases, with 9 bases between them. This CDR3 spans 13 amino acids. CDR3 DNA sequence: TGTGCCAGCAGCATTCAGGGAAACTATGGCTACACCTTC. It encodes CASSIQGNYGYTF. The full variable domain, with the rest looked up from reference TRBV7-3 and TRBJ1-2, is GAGVSQTPSNKVTEKGKYVELRCDPISGHTALYWYRQSLGQGPEFLIYFQGTGAADDSGLPNDRFFAVRPEGSVSTLKIQRTERGDSAVYLCASSIQGNYGYTFGSGTRLTVV.

The gene calls are TRBV4-3 and TRBJ2-2; D call uncertain. Between the trimmed V and J ends, which lost 1 base and 1 base, there was a span of 4 bases. The CDR3 contains 14 residues. In germline, CDR1 is LGHNA, CDR2 YSLEER. CDR3 coding DNA: TGCGCCAGCAGCCAAGCGGAGAACACCGGGGAGCTGTTTTTT. This sequence encodes CASSQAENTGELFF.

This sequence joins TRBV6-5 and TRBJ1-1; D unresolved. V lost 11 bases to trimming and J lost 11 bases, with 15 bases between them. This CDR3 has 10 amino acids. From germline, CDR1 is MNHEY and CDR2 SVGAGI. The CDR3, as DNA: TGTGCCCGCCCCCCCCCGATGGCTTTCTTT. Amino acids: CARPPPMAFF.

The chain carries TRBV12-5 and TRBJ1-1; unclear D gene. V was clipped by 7 bases and J by 6 bases, with 9 bases between them. CDR1 LGHNT and CDR2 FRNRAP come from the germline V gene. The CDR3 contains 11 residues. CDR3 bases: TGTGCTAGTGCCCTCTCATCTGAAGCTTTCTTT. This encodes CASALSSEAFF.

V gene TRBV6-5 combines with J gene TRBJ1-3; D gene uncertain. In germline, CDR1 is MNHEY, CDR2 SVGAGI. Trimming removed 2 bases at V and 4 bases at J, with 9 bases between. The CDR3 is made up of 14 amino acids. The CDR3 loop is CASSYKAMGNTIYF. In nucleotides, the CDR3 is TGTGCCAGCAGTTACAAGGCGATGGGAAACACCATATATTTT.

The V call is TRBV4-2, the J call TRBJ2-1; 9 nucleotides match TRBD2. CDR1 and CDR2 from the germline V gene are LGHNA and YNFKEQ. The length of the CDR3 is 16 residues. J lost 7 bases, V lost 2 bases, and 9 bases had no gene match. The CDR3 reads CASSQYASGMENEQFF. CDR3 in DNA: TGTGCCAGCAGCCAATACGCTAGCGGGATGGAAAATGAGCAGTTCTTC.

The chain joins TRBV7-9 to TRBJ1-2, with D perhaps matching TRBD1 (5 bases). The germline V and J ends were trimmed by 3 bases and 6 bases, with 14 bases remaining between them. CDR1 is SEHNR and CDR2 is FQNEAQ in the germline V gene (reference sequence). The CDR3 runs 14 residues. CDR3 sequence: CASSLRQSLDGYTF. The CDR3 DNA sequence: TGTGCCAGCAGCTTGAGACAGAGTCTCGATGGCTACACCTTC.

The chain's CDR3 is CASSFGQTGTEAFF. The DNA for the CDR3 is TGTGCCAGCAGTTTTGGCCAAACGGGGACTGAAGCTTTCTTT. This rearrangement joins TRBV27 to TRBJ1-1; D is uncertain. Germline lookup yields CDR1 MNHEY and CDR2 SMNVEV (reference sequence). Deletions cut 3 bases from V and 5 bases from J, with 13 bases between. This CDR3 contains 14 residues.

The chain links TRBV4-3 to TRBJ1-6, with a possible D match to TRBD1 (6 bases). The CDR3 contains 18 residues. In germline, CDR1 is LGHNA, CDR2 YSLEER. Trimming shortened V by 0 bases and J by 6 bases, and 18 bases separated the two germline ends. CDR3 in amino acids: CASSQEFDTGYFNSPLHF. CDR3 DNA: TGCGCCAGCAGCCAAGAGTTCGATACAGGGTATTTTAATTCACCCCTCCACTTT.

The J gene is TRBJ1-1, the V gene TRBV19, with 11 bases aligning to TRBD1. V lost 5 bases, J lost 8 bases, and 7 bases stayed unmatched. The CDR3 loop spans 14 amino acids. Per germline, CDR1 LNHDA and CDR2 SQIVND (reference sequence). The CDR3: CASSWGRTGGEAFF. Here the CDR3 DNA reads TGTGCCAGTAGTTGGGGCCGGACAGGGGGCGAAGCTTTCTTT.

The chain employs TRBV7-9 and TRBJ2-7; 8 bases agree with TRBD1. V lost 4 bases to trimming and J lost 7 bases; unmatched junction nucleotides: 6. CDR1 and CDR2 from the germline V gene are SEHNR and FQNEAQ (reference sequence). The CDR3 sequence is 13 residues long. CDR3: CASSSDRVGEQYF. The DNA of the CDR3 is TGTGCCAGCAGCTCGGACAGGGTAGGGGAGCAGTACTTC.

V usage is TRBV6-2 or TRBV6-3 and J usage is TRBJ2-3; 11 nucleotides agree with TRBD2. V shed 4 bases, J shed 8 bases, and the junction held 8 bases outside the gene matches. The V gene's germline CDR1 is MNHEY and CDR2 SVGEGT. The CDR3 is 15 residues long. CDR3 in amino acids: CASSWGLADQGTQYF. CDR3 coding DNA: TGTGCCAGCAGTTGGGGACTAGCGGATCAGGGTACGCAGTATTTT.

This chain's CDR3 is CASSYSGNREQFF. CDR3 DNA sequence: TGTGCCAGCAGTTACTCAGGGAATCGTGAGCAGTTCTTC. V and J are TRBV6-5 and TRBJ2-1; D gene uncertain. There are 13 residues in the CDR3. The V gene lost 0 bases and the J gene lost 9 bases, with 9 bases spanning the gap. The germline V gene has CDR1 MNHEY and CDR2 SVGAGI.

The gene calls are TRBV9 and TRBJ2-1; TRBD2 matches 9 bases. Losses at the gene ends were 4 bases for V and 0 bases for J; bases not matched to a gene: 17. This CDR3 contains 20 residues. Germline lookup yields CDR1 SGDLS and CDR2 YYNGEE. The CDR3 sequence is CASSPRGGGTTQSSYNEQFF. DNA for the CDR3: TGTGCCAGCAGCCCCCGCGGGGGGGGGACTACACAGAGCTCCTACAATGAGCAGTTCTTC.

DNA for the CDR3: TGTGCCAGCAGATTCCCCACTGAAGGAGAGACCCAGTACTTC. It specifies CASRFPTEGETQYF. The genes are TRBV28 and TRBJ2-5; D is ambiguous. CDR1 and CDR2 (germline): MDHEN, SYDVKM. The CDR3 sequence is 14 residues long. Trimming removed 6 bases from V and 4 bases from J, with 15 bases in between.